This TCR beta chain stems from a study of blood T cell repertoires in COVID-19. About the research overall: Samples of COVID-19 (acute and convalescent) were obtained from the United States, Italy and Spain. T cells, B-cell-depleted T cells, or PBMCs supplied cDNA or gDNA.

Original handling: Amplified reference gene primers provided the basis for estimating nucleated cell counts. TCRdb's table, derived via immunoSEQ multiplex PCR, lists solely in-frame clones and lacks some. The V and J calls and clone size come from that table; D and trimming were worked out from the DNA. The table lists under 65,000 clones, approximately 82% of them singletons, with about 6% in the top ten. The germline gives CDR1 LNHDA, CDR2 SQIVND (reference sequence). The CDR3 is made up of 13 amino acids. V lost 5 bases, J lost 5 bases, and 7 bases lay in between. The rearrangement links TRBV19 to TRBJ1-6; perhaps TRBD1 as D (5 bases). This TCR was sampled from a woman aged 55-70 years with acute or convalescent COVID-19. The sample comprised peripheral blood. The CDR3 DNA reads as TGTGCCAGTAGTGGGGCGGATAATTCACCCCTCCACTTT. It yields the protein CASSGADNSPLHF.